What follows is one TCR beta chain and its context. Its specificity is unknown. The sample has other DNA sequences that encode this CDR3 too. Healthy donors of bone marrow made up the group. V was cut by 2 bases and J by 4 bases, with 15 bases left in between. Germline V gene lookup returns CDR1 SGDLS and CDR2 YYNGEE. The CDR3 is 16 amino acids. This entry comes from a study of cytomegalovirus exposure and HLA in healthy donors. General study points: Earlier results showed most TCR beta V segments being productive about 90% or about 30% of the time.

With 60 Vbeta and 13 Jbeta primers, the PCR was carried out. Sequenced by immunoSEQ multiplex PCR; TCRdb stores in-frame clones only, minus some. The sample records some 190,000 clones, around 88% being singletons. Specimen: PBMCs. This clonotype was obtained from a woman aged 25 to 39 in good health and CMV-seronegative. This rearrangement joins TRBV9 to TRBJ2-2; a possible D gene is TRBD1 (7 bases). The CDR3 reads CASSVGAGGSTGELFF. The DNA of the CDR3 is TGTGCCAGCAGCGTGGGGGCAGGGGGGAGCACCGGGGAGCTGTTTTTT.